These 20 T cell receptor beta chains originate from one sample sequenced in a study of blood T cell repertoires in COVID-19. Generated by immunoSEQ multiplex PCR, the TCRdb table keeps only in-frame clones and is missing some. The sample yields some 340,000 clones, roughly four fifths seen once. The sequenced material came from PBMCs or T cells enriched from blood (not recorded which). These receptors came from a woman in her forties or fifties who had recovered from COVID-19.

The chain couples TRBV3-1 (or the pseudogene TRBV3-2) to TRBJ1-3, with a possible D match to TRBD1 (5 bases). CDR1 and CDR2 from the germline V gene are LGHDT and YNNKEL (reference sequence). The CDR3 length is 15 residues. Deletions cut 4 bases from V and 0 bases from J, with 10 bases between. In DNA form, the CDR3 reads TGTGCCAGCAGCCTTAAAACAGGCTCTGGAAACACCATATATTTT. It translates to CASSLKTGSGNTIYF.

This clone is a singleton in its sample. The V gene is TRBV10-3, the J gene TRBJ1-2, with 9 bases matching TRBD1. V shed 4 bases and J 7 bases; nucleotides not matched to a gene: 7. This CDR3 is built from 14 residues. Per germline, CDR1 ENHRY and CDR2 SYGVKD. The CDR3 spells CAISVEPGQGGYTF. The CDR3 DNA sequence: TGTGCCATCAGTGTCGAGCCGGGACAGGGTGGCTACACCTTC.

The chain employs TRBV7-2 and TRBJ2-7, with TRBD2 matching over 7 bases. Germline V gene lookup returns CDR1 SGHTA and CDR2 FQGNSA. Trimming cost V 5 bases and J 2 bases; bases outside gene matches: 3. The CDR3 totals 13 residues. CDR3 nucleotide sequence: TGTGCCAGCAGCAGCGGGGATCCCTACGAGCAGTACTTC. It is translated as CASSSGDPYEQYF. The variable domain in full, completed from reference TRBV7-2 and TRBJ2-7, reads GAGVSQSPSNKVTEKGKDVELRCDPISGHTALYWYRQSLGQGLEFLIYFQGNSAPDKSGLPSDRFSAERTGGSVSTLTIQRTQQEDSAVYLCASSSGDPYEQYFGPGTRLTVT.

This chain joins TRBV5-1 and TRBJ1-2; TRBD1 agrees at 9 bases. In germline, CDR1 is SGHRS, CDR2 YFSETQ. The CDR3 has 14 amino acids. Unmatched junction bases numbered 5, after V lost 1 base and J lost 7 bases. In DNA, the CDR3 is TGCGCCAGCAGCTTGTCACAGGGGGCGAGTGGCTACACCTTC. Translating it yields CASSLSQGASGYTF.

V is TRBV3-1 (or the pseudogene TRBV3-2) and J is TRBJ2-1; D remains unclear. The CDR3 is 15 residues long. V lost 0 bases and J lost 12, with 18 bases in between. Germline assignment: CDR1 LGHDT and CDR2 YNNKEL (reference sequence). CDR3 residues: CASSQDRVGANRQFF. The CDR3 bases are TGTGCCAGCAGCCAAGATCGGGTTGGCGCGAATAGGCAGTTCTTC.

This sequence joins TRBV5-1 and TRBJ1-2; 10 bases are shared with TRBD1. J was trimmed by 8 bases and V by 4 bases; bases with no gene match: 5. The germline CDR1 and CDR2 sequences are SGHRS and YFSETQ. CDR3 size: 13 residues. CDR3 residues: CASSAGTGEGYTF. The CDR3 nucleotides are TGCGCCAGCAGCGCCGGGACAGGGGAAGGCTACACCTTC.

V usage is TRBV20-1 and J usage is TRBJ1-1, with D unclear. The CDR3 runs 11 residues. Trimming removed 0 bases from V and 6 bases from J, with 5 bases in between. Germline V gene sequence: CDR1 DFQATT, CDR2 SNEGSKA (reference sequence). The CDR3 loop is CSARDLPEAFF. In nucleotides, the CDR3 is TGCAGTGCTAGAGATCTACCTGAAGCTTTCTTT.

The rearrangement joins TRBV3-1 (or the pseudogene TRBV3-2) to TRBJ1-4; 9 positions match TRBD1. V shed 5 bases, J shed 8 bases, and the junction held 3 bases outside the gene matches. The CDR3 has 13 amino acids. Per the germline V gene, CDR1 is LGHDT and CDR2 is YNNKEL (reference sequence). The CDR3: CASSFTGGEKLFF. DNA for the CDR3: TGTGCCAGCAGCTTTACAGGGGGCGAAAAACTGTTTTTT.

The rearrangement joins TRBV6-6 to TRBJ2-3, with D possibly TRBD2 on 5 matching bases. The germline V gene encodes CDR1 MNHNY and CDR2 SVGAGI (reference sequence). The length of the CDR3 is 13 residues. V was cut by 7 bases and J by 6 bases, with 14 bases left in between. The CDR3 bases are TGTGCCAGCACCGACGCCACGGGGGATACGCAGTATTTT. Its protein product is CASTDATGDTQYF.

The chain recombines TRBV4-2 with TRBJ1-2; D possibly corresponds to TRBD1 (6 bases). The germline V gene has CDR1 LGHNA and CDR2 YNFKEQ. V lost 6 bases and J 7 bases, leaving 18 bases between the germline ends. The CDR3 covers 14 residues. The CDR3, as DNA: TGTGCCAGCAGAAGGACAGACCCGCTTGTTGGCTACACCTTC. It is translated as CASRRTDPLVGYTF.

CDR3 nucleotides: TGTGCCAGTAGTATCTCGGGGGTTCCAGATACGCAGTATTTT. Encoded protein: CASSISGVPDTQYF. The J gene is TRBJ2-3, the V gene TRBV19; tentatively, D is TRBD2 (6 bases). Germline loops: CDR1 LNHDA, CDR2 SQIVND (reference sequence). The CDR3 length is 14 residues. V gave up 3 bases and J gave up 4 bases, with 11 bases separating them.

This clone occurred once. This chain links TRBV7-2 with TRBJ2-5; D may be TRBD1 (5 bases). Trimming cost V 0 bases and J 3 bases, with 5 bases left between them. The CDR3 is 13 amino acids. Germline lookup yields CDR1 SGHTA and CDR2 FQGNSA. CDR3 sequence (DNA): TGTGCCAGCAGCTTAGCCAGGGAAGAGACCCAGTACTTC. Translated: CASSLAREETQYF.

J is TRBJ2-1 and V is TRBV5-1, with 8 bases lining up with TRBD1. CDR1 is SGHRS, CDR2 YFSETQ, per germline. J lost 7 bases, V lost 0 bases, and 9 bases had no gene match. CDR3 length: 16 amino acids. The CDR3 bases are TGCGCCAGCAGCTTGGGCGGTCGGGACAGGCTGAATGAGCAGTTCTTC. It specifies CASSLGGRDRLNEQFF.

The chain couples TRBV5-1 to TRBJ1-1, with D possibly TRBD1 on 6 matching bases. Trimming removed 0 bases from V and 4 bases from J, with 13 bases in between. The CDR3 is 15 residues long. Germline CDR1 and CDR2: SGHRS and YFSETQ. The CDR3 nucleotides read TGCGCCAGCAGCTTGGCCCAGGGCAGGGGCACTGAAGCTTTCTTT. It is translated as CASSLAQGRGTEAFF.

The chain is built from TRBV5-1 and TRBJ1-1; maybe TRBD1 (5 bases). Trimming took 0 bases from V and 4 from J, leaving 13 bases between them. The CDR3 covers 15 residues. Germline V CDR1 and CDR2: SGHRS, YFSETQ. The CDR3 sequence: CASSLGQIGVTEAFF. The CDR3 nucleotides are TGCGCCAGCAGCTTGGGACAGATTGGTGTCACTGAAGCTTTCTTT.

This chain uses TRBV3-1 (or the pseudogene TRBV3-2) with TRBJ1-3; D perhaps matches TRBD1 (6 bases). The V end was cut by 1 base, the J end by 2 bases, with 9 bases between. Looked up from germline, CDR1 is LGHDT and CDR2 is YNNKEL (reference sequence). The CDR3 length is 15 residues. CDR3 amino acids: CASSQAAGAGNTIYF. The DNA for the CDR3 is TGTGCCAGCAGCCAAGCAGCAGGGGCTGGAAACACCATATATTTT.

The V gene is TRBV7-2, the J gene TRBJ1-1; D is ambiguous. Germline lookup yields CDR1 SGHTA and CDR2 FQGNSA. Trimming pared 5 bases from V and 6 bases from J, leaving 7 bases between. This CDR3 region has 11 residues. CDR3 protein: CASSPDSEAFF. CDR3 DNA: TGTGCCAGCAGCCCTGACTCTGAAGCTTTCTTT.

This rearrangement joins TRBV6-1 to TRBJ1-1, with unresolved D. The CDR3 contains 15 residues. Trimming cost V 3 bases and J 1 base, with 12 bases left between them. The germline V gene has CDR1 MNHNS and CDR2 SASEGT. The chain's CDR3 is CASSEDVRGNTEAFF. CDR3 DNA: TGTGCCAGCAGTGAGGACGTCCGGGGGAACACTGAAGCTTTCTTT.

The chain couples TRBV12-3 or TRBV12-4 to TRBJ1-4, with D possibly being TRBD1 (5 bases). The CDR3 is made up of 12 amino acids. V was trimmed by 9 bases and J by 0 bases, leaving 5 bases between them. The CDR3 loop is CARTATNEKLFF. The CDR3 DNA reads as TGTGCCAGGACAGCAACTAATGAAAAACTGTTTTTT.

V gene TRBV7-3 combines with J gene TRBJ1-2, with D possibly matching TRBD1 (5 bases). V was clipped by 1 base and J by 1 base, with 16 bases between them. The germline gives CDR1 SGHTA, CDR2 FQGTGA. The CDR3 loop spans 17 amino acids. Here the CDR3 DNA reads TGTGCCAGCAGCTTAAACCCAGGCCCAAGGGGTAACTATGGCTACACCTTC. Translated: CASSLNPGPRGNYGYTF.